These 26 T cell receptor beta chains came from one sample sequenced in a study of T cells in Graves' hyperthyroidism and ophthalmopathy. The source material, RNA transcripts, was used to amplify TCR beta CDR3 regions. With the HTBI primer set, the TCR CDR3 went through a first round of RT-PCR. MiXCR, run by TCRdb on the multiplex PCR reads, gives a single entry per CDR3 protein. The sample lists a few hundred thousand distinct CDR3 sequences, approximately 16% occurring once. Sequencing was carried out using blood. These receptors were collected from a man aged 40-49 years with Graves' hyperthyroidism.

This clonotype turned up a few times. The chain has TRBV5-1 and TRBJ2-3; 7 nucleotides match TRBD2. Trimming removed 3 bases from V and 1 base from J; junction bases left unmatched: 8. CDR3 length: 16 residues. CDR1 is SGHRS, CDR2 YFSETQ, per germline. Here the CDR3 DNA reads TGCGCCAGCAGCTATCGCAGGCTAGCGGGCACAGATACGCAGTATTTT. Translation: CASSYRRLAGTDTQYF.

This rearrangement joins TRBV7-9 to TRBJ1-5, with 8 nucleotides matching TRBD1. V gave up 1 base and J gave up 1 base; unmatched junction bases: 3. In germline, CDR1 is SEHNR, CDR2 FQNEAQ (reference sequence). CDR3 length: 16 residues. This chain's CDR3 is CASSLGTGKSNQPQHF. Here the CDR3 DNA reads TGTGCCAGCAGCTTAGGGACAGGGAAGAGCAATCAGCCCCAGCATTTT.

CDR3 protein: CASSPLVQAKTQYF. In DNA, the CDR3 is TGTGCCAGTAGCCCGCTGGTCCAGGCCAAGACCCAGTACTTC. This chain connects TRBV19 to TRBJ2-5, with no clear D. CDR1 and CDR2 from the germline V gene are LNHDA and SQIVND (reference sequence). The V end lost 6 bases, the J end lost 6 bases, and 17 bases lay between the germline ends. CDR3 length equals 14 residues.

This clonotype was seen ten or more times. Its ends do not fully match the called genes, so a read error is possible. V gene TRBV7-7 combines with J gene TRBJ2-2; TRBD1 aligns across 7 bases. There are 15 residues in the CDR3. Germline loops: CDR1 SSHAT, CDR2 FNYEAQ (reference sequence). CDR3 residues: CASSLRQGRTGELFF. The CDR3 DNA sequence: TGTGCTAGCAGCTTAAGACAGGGTCGCACCGGGGAGCTGTTTTTT.

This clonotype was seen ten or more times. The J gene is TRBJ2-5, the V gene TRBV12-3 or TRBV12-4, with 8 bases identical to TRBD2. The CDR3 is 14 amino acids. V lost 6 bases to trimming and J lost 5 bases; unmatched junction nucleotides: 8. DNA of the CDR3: TGTGCCAGCAGAGTTGCCGGGGGGGTGGAGACCCAGTACTTC. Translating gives CASRVAGGVETQYF.

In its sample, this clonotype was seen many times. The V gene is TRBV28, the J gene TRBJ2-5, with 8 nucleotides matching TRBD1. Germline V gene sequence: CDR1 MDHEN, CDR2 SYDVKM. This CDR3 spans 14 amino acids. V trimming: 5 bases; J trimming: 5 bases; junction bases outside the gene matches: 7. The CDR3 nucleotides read TGTGCCAGCAGTCACCCGGACAGGGACGAGACCCAGTACTTC. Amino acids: CASSHPDRDETQYF.

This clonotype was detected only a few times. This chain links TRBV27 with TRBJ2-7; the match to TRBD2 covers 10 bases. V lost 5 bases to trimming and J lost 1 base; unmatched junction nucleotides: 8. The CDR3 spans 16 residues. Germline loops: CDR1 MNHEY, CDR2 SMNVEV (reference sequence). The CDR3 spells CASSPYSSGGSYEQYF. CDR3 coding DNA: TGTGCCAGCAGTCCTTATTCTAGCGGGGGATCCTACGAGCAGTACTTC.

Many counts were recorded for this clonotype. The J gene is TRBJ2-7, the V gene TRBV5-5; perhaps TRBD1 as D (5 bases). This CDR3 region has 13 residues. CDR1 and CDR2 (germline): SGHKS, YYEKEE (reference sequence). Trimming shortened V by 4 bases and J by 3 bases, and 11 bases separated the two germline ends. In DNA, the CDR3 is TGTGCCAGCAGCCGACAGTCAGACTACGAGCAGTACTTC. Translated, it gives CASSRQSDYEQYF.

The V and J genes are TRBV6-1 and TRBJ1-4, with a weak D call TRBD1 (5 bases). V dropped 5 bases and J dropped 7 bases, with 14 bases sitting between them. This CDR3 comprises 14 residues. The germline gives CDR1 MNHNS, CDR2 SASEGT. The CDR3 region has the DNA TGTGCCAGCAGTACAGAGGGGAGTCTTGAAAAACTGTTTTTT. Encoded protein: CASSTEGSLEKLFF.

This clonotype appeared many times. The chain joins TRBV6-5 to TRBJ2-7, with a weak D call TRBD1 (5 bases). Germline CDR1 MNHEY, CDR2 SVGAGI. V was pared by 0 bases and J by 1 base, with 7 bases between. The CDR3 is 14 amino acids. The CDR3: CASSYSDISYEQYF. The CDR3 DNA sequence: TGTGCCAGCAGTTACTCGGACATTTCCTACGAGCAGTACTTC.

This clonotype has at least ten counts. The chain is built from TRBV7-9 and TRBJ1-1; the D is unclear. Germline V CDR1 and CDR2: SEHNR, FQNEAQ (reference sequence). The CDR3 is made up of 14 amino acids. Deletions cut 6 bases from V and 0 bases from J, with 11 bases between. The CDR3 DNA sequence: TGTGCCAGCAGTCACGGGAACATGAACACTGAAGCTTTCTTT. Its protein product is CASSHGNMNTEAFF.

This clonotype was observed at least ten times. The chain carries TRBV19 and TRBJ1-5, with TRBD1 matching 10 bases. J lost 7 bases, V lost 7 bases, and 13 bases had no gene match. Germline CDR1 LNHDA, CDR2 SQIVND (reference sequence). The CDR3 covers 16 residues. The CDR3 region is CASTSGDRGFEQPQHF. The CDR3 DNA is TGTGCCAGTACCTCGGGGGACAGGGGTTTTGAACAGCCCCAGCATTTT.

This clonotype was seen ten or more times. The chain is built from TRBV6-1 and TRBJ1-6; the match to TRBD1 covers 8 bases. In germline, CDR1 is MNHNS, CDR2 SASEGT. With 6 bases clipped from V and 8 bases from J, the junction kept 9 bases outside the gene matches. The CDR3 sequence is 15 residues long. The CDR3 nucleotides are TGTGCCAGCAGCTGGCCTTCACAGGGGGATTCACCCCTCCACTTT. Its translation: CASSWPSQGDSPLHF.

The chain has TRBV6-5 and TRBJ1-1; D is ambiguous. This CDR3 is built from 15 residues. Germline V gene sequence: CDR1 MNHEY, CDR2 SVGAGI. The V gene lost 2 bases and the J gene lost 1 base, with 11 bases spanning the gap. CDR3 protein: CASSYGRTRNTEAFF. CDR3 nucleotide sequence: TGTGCCAGCAGTTACGGTAGGACGAGGAACACTGAAGCTTTCTTT.

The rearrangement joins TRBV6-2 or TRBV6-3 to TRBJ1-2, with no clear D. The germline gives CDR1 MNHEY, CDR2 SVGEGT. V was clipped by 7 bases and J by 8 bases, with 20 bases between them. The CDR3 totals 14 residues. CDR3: CASTNPGITFGYTF. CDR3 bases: TGTGCCAGCACCAACCCGGGGATCACTTTCGGCTACACCTTC.

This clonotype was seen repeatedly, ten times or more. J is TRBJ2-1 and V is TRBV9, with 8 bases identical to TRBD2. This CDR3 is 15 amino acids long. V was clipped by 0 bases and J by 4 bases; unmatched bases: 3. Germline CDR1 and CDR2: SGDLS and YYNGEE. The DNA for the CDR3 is TGTGCCAGCAGCGTAGTTGGCGGGGGGTACAATGAGCAGTTCTTC. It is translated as CASSVVGGGYNEQFF.

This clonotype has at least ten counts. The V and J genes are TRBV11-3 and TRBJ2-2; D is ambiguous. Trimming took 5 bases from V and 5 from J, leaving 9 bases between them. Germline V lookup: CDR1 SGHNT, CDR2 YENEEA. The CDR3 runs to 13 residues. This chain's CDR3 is CASSRDQTGELFF. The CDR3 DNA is TGTGCCAGCAGCCGCGACCAAACCGGGGAGCTGTTTTTT.

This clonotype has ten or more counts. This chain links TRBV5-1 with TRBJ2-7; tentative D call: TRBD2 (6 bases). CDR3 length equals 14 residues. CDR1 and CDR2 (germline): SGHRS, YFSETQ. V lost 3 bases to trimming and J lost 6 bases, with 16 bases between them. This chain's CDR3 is CASSWGDRYSEQYF. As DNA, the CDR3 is TGCGCCAGCAGCTGGGGGGACCGCTATAGCGAGCAGTACTTC.

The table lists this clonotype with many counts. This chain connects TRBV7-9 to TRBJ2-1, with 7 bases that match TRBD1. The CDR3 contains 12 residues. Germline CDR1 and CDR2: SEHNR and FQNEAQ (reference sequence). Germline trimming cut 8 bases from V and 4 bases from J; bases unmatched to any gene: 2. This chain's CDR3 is CASYRGYNEQFF. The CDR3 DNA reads TGTGCCAGCTACAGGGGATACAATGAGCAGTTCTTC.

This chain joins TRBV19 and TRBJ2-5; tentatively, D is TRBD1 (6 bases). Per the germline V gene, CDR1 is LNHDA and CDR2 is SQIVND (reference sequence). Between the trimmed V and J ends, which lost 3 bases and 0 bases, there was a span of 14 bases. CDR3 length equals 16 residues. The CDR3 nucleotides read TGTGCCAGTAGTATGTTGGGACACCGAGACCAAGAGACCCAGTACTTC. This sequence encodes CASSMLGHRDQETQYF.

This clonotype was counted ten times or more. CDR3 bases: TGTGCCAGCAGCCAAGATCTGACAGGGACTAACTATGGCTACACCTTC. As protein: CASSQDLTGTNYGYTF. This chain uses TRBV3-1 with TRBJ1-2; 7 bases fit TRBD1. J lost 0 bases, V lost 0 bases, and 4 bases had no gene match. The CDR3 extends over 16 amino acids. In germline, CDR1 is LGHDT, CDR2 YNNKEL (reference sequence).

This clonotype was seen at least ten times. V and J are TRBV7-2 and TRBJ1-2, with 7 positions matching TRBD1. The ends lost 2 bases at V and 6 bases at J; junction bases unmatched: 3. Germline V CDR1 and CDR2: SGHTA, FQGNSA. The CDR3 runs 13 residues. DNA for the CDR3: TGTGCCAGCAGCTTAAGGGGGCTGGATGGCTACACCTTC. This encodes CASSLRGLDGYTF.

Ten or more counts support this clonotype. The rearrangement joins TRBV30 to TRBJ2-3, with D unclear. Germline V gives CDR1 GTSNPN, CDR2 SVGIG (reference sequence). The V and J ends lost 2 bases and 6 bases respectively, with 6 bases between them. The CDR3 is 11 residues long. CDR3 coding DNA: TGTGCCTGGAGTTTCAGGGATACGCAGTATTTT. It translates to CAWSFRDTQYF.

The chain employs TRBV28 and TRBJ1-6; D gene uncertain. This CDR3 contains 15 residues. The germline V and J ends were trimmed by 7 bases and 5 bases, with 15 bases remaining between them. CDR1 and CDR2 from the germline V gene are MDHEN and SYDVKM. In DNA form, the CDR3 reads TGTGCCAGCACCTCACAGTTACCAAATAATTCACCCCTCCACTTT. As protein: CASTSQLPNNSPLHF.

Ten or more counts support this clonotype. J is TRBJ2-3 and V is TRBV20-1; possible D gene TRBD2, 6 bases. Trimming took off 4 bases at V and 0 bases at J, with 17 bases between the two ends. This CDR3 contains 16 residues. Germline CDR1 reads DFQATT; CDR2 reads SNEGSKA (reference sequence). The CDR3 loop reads CSAKRGGFSSTDTQYF. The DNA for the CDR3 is TGCAGTGCTAAGAGAGGAGGGTTTTCTAGCACAGATACGCAGTATTTT.

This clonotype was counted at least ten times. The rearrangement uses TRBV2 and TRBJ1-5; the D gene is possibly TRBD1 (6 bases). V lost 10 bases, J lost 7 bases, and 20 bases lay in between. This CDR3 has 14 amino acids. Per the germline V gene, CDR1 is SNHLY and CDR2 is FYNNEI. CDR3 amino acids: CATRKQGTRQPQHF. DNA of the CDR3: TGTGCCACCAGAAAACAGGGAACTCGGCAGCCCCAGCATTTT.